What follows are 32 T cell receptor beta chains derived from one specimen sequenced in a study of blood T cell repertoires in COVID-19. Generated by immunoSEQ multiplex PCR, the TCRdb table keeps only in-frame clones and is missing some. The sample yields 250,000 to 300,000 clones, about 89% seen once. Specimen: peripheral blood. The receptors were gathered from a woman in her twenties or thirties with COVID-19, enrolled during active disease.

This rearrangement joins TRBV2 to TRBJ1-1; a weak D match, TRBD1 (5 bases). Germline CDR1 and CDR2: SNHLY and FYNNEI. CDR3 length: 18 residues. V was pared by 3 bases and J by 0 bases, with 20 bases between. The chain's CDR3 is CASSEGRKGAGVNTEAFF. The CDR3 DNA is TGTGCCAGCAGTGAGGGACGTAAGGGAGCGGGAGTGAACACTGAAGCTTTCTTT.

This chain links TRBV29-1 with TRBJ2-7; 10 positions agree with TRBD2. Germline V gives CDR1 SQVTM, CDR2 ANQGSEA. Trimming took 0 bases from V and 4 from J; bases not matched to a gene: 6. The CDR3 extends over 15 amino acids. CDR3 amino acids: CSVEDLAGGEYEQYF. The CDR3 DNA sequence: TGCAGCGTTGAAGACTTAGCGGGAGGAGAGTACGAGCAGTACTTC.

This chain joins TRBV30 and TRBJ1-4, with unresolved D. Trimming left V 2 bases short and J 8 bases short, with 9 bases between. CDR1 is GTSNPN, CDR2 SVGIG, per germline (reference sequence). The CDR3 spans 12 residues. The CDR3: CAWSSYREKLFF. CDR3 DNA: TGTGCCTGGAGTTCGTACCGGGAAAAACTGTTTTTT.

The chain is built from TRBV27 and TRBJ2-7; 7 positions match TRBD2. The CDR3 runs 14 residues. CDR1 MNHEY and CDR2 SMNVEV come from the germline V gene (reference sequence). Trimming took 7 bases from V and 2 from J; bases not matched to a gene: 8. CDR3 sequence reads: CASKGLGGTYEQYF. In DNA, the CDR3 is TGTGCCAGCAAGGGGTTGGGAGGGACCTACGAGCAGTACTTC.

This clone was recorded only once. The chain links TRBV2 to TRBJ1-6; no clear D gene. The CDR3 has 16 residues. Germline CDR1 reads SNHLY; CDR2 reads FYNNEI. V was trimmed by 6 bases and J by 7 bases, leaving 19 bases between them. The CDR3 DNA sequence: TGTGCCAGCAGCGACGGTCAAGGACGGGAAAATTCACCCCTCCACTTT. It translates to CASSDGQGRENSPLHF.

This CDR3 is CASSPRGTTTYEQYF. DNA of the CDR3: TGTGCCAGCAGCCCTAGGGGCACTACCACCTACGAGCAGTACTTC. This chain links TRBV7-2 with TRBJ2-7; TRBD1 is a possible D gene (5 bases). Germline CDR1 SGHTA, CDR2 FQGNSA. Trimming removed 5 bases at V and 2 bases at J, with 16 bases between. This CDR3 has 15 residues.

This chain links TRBV10-3 with TRBJ2-5, with D possibly matching TRBD1 (7 bases). The CDR3 runs to 14 residues. CDR1 is ENHRY and CDR2 is SYGVKD in the germline V gene. Trimming removed 4 bases from V and 3 bases from J, with 12 bases in between. Here the CDR3 DNA reads TGTGCCATCAGTGGACAGGGAGGCGAAGAGACCCAGTACTTC. The encoded protein is CAISGQGGEETQYF.

V gene TRBV7-9 combines with J gene TRBJ2-1; TRBD2 is a possible D gene (6 bases). The CDR3 totals 12 residues. V was shortened by 2 bases and J by 9 bases, with 8 bases between the two germline ends. CDR1 SEHNR and CDR2 FQNEAQ come from the germline V gene (reference sequence). The CDR3: CASSLPGGEQFF. Here the CDR3 DNA reads TGTGCCAGCAGCTTACCCGGGGGTGAGCAGTTCTTC.

The rearrangement uses TRBV5-1 and TRBJ2-2; D gene unclear. Germline V CDR1 and CDR2: SGHRS, YFSETQ. V lost 5 bases, J lost 2 bases, and 13 bases lay in between. The CDR3 has 15 residues. CDR3 bases: TGCGCCAGCAGAGATGTGACTTCAAACACCGGGGAGCTGTTTTTT. Translated, it gives CASRDVTSNTGELFF.

This clone was observed a single time. This chain links TRBV4-2 with TRBJ1-1; TRBD1 might be the D (6 bases). Between the trimmed V and J ends, which lost 4 bases and 0 bases, there was a span of 15 bases. Looked up from germline, CDR1 is LGHNA and CDR2 is YNFKEQ. The CDR3 has 16 residues. CDR3: CASSRLSTGLNTEAFF. CDR3 bases: TGTGCCAGCAGCCGACTTTCCACAGGGCTGAACACTGAAGCTTTCTTT.

The chain joins TRBV7-6 to TRBJ2-7, with D possibly matching TRBD2 (5 bases). This CDR3 has 20 amino acids. The V gene's germline CDR1 is SGHVS and CDR2 FNYEAQ. V was pared by 2 bases and J by 3 bases, with 29 bases between. CDR3 nucleotide sequence: TGTGCCAGCAGCTTAATGATCCCTAGCCGGGATTTTATCAAGGGCTACGAGCAGTACTTC. This encodes CASSLMIPSRDFIKGYEQYF.

The V call is TRBV15, the J call TRBJ1-3; D unresolved. Germline values: CDR1 LNHNV, CDR2 YYDKDF (reference sequence). This CDR3 region has 13 residues. V was clipped by 5 bases and J by 0 bases, with 5 bases between them. The CDR3 region is CATSGSSGNTIYF. The CDR3 bases are TGTGCCACCAGCGGGAGCTCTGGAAACACCATATATTTT.

CDR3 loop: CASSWGLAGEETQYF. CDR3 DNA sequence: TGTGCCAGCAGCTGGGGACTAGCGGGAGAAGAGACGCAGTATTTT. V usage is TRBV11-3 and J usage is TRBJ2-3; the match to TRBD2 covers 14 bases. The CDR3 runs to 15 residues. Germline V gene sequence: CDR1 SGHNT, CDR2 YENEEA. Trimming took 4 bases from V and 9 from J; bases not matched to a gene: 6.

The chain links TRBV30 to TRBJ2-7; D not certain. Germline CDR1 GTSNPN, CDR2 SVGIG (reference sequence). The V gene lost 1 base and the J gene lost 5 bases, with 6 bases spanning the gap. CDR3 size: 11 residues. For the CDR3, the DNA is TGTGCCTGGAGTGGAGGAAACGAGCAGTACTTC. Its translation: CAWSGGNEQYF.

This clone has a handful of counts. The DNA of the CDR3 is TGTGCCAGCAGTGGTGAAAACTATAGCAATCAGCCCCAGCATTTT. It is translated as CASSGENYSNQPQHF. The chain is built from TRBV2 and TRBJ1-5; D is undetermined. This CDR3 contains 15 residues. Germline V gene lookup returns CDR1 SNHLY and CDR2 FYNNEI. The V end was cut by 4 bases, the J end by 0 bases, with 10 bases between. The full variable domain, with the rest looked up from reference TRBV2 and TRBJ1-5, is EPEVTQTPSHQVTQMGQEVILRCVPISNHLYFYWYRQILGQKVEFLVSFYNNEISEKSEIFDDQFSVERPDGSNFTLKIRSTKLEDSAMYFCASSGENYSNQPQHFGDGTRLSIL.

This rearrangement joins TRBV24-1 to TRBJ2-7, with D uncertain. Germline V gene lookup returns CDR1 KGHDR and CDR2 SFDVKD. The CDR3 length is 14 residues. V was pared by 9 bases and J by 2 bases, with 16 bases between. CDR3 loop: CATEPSRPPYEQYF. CDR3 in DNA: TGTGCCACCGAACCGTCTAGACCCCCCTACGAGCAGTACTTC.

The CDR3 reads CASSQGTGPWGELFF. DNA for the CDR3: TGTGCCAGCAGCCAAGGGACAGGGCCATGGGGGGAGCTGTTTTTT. V is TRBV27 and J is TRBJ2-2, with TRBD1 matching over 9 bases. V lost 6 bases and J lost 8; bases outside the gene matches: 10. The CDR3 loop spans 15 amino acids. Germline V lookup: CDR1 MNHEY, CDR2 SMNVEV (reference sequence).

This clone has a handful of counts. The chain combines TRBV10-3 with TRBJ1-4, with 11 bases matching TRBD1. The junction had 3 bases not matched to a gene; V was cut back by 6 bases and J by 0 bases. CDR1 and CDR2 (germline): ENHRY, SYGVKD. There are 16 residues in the CDR3. The CDR3 coding sequence is TGTGCCATCAGCCGGACAGGGGGCACAACTAATGAAAAACTGTTTTTT. Encoded protein: CAISRTGGTTNEKLFF.

This clone was found a few times. The J gene is TRBJ2-1, the V gene TRBV13, with 7 bases that match TRBD2. J lost 6 bases, V lost 5 bases, and 10 bases had no gene match. Germline values: CDR1 PRHDT, CDR2 FYEKMQ (reference sequence). The CDR3 is 15 amino acids. CDR3 in amino acids: CASSLLRGGPNEQFF. DNA for the CDR3: TGTGCCAGCAGCCTCCTAAGGGGAGGGCCCAATGAGCAGTTCTTC.

The chain links TRBV18 to TRBJ1-3, with 9 bases matching TRBD1. Losses at the gene ends were 8 bases for V and 4 bases for J; bases not matched to a gene: 9. CDR1 and CDR2 from the germline V gene are KGHSH and LQKENI. The length of the CDR3 is 15 residues. The CDR3 loop is CASTDATGGGNTIYF. The CDR3 bases are TGTGCCAGCACCGACGCGACAGGGGGAGGAAACACCATATATTTT.

The rearrangement joins TRBV15 to TRBJ1-3; D gene uncertain. CDR1 is LNHNV, CDR2 YYDKDF, per germline (reference sequence). The CDR3 is 16 amino acids. Trimming cost V 1 base and J 0 bases, with 10 bases left between them. Here the CDR3 reads CATSRGGMISGNTIYF. CDR3 DNA sequence: TGTGCCACCAGCAGAGGAGGGATGATCTCTGGAAACACCATATATTTT.

This clone appeared once. This sequence joins TRBV19 and TRBJ2-1; tentatively, D is TRBD2 (6 bases). The CDR3 sequence is 15 residues long. Germline V CDR1 and CDR2: LNHDA, SQIVND (reference sequence). Trimming stripped 6 bases from V and 4 bases from J, with 16 bases between. In nucleotides, the CDR3 is TGTGCCAGTAGCCCATTAGCGGAGGCATACAATGAGCAGTTCTTC. This sequence encodes CASSPLAEAYNEQFF.

This rearrangement joins TRBV30 to TRBJ1-2, with unresolved D. Per germline, CDR1 GTSNPN and CDR2 SVGIG (reference sequence). Deletions cut 3 bases from V and 3 bases from J, with 8 bases between. This CDR3 spans 12 amino acids. CDR3 protein: CAWRAEDYGYTF. In DNA, the CDR3 is TGTGCCTGGAGAGCCGAAGACTATGGCTACACCTTC.

In this sample, this clone turned up once. The rearrangement links TRBV2 to TRBJ2-3, with TRBD2 matching 9 bases. Trimming took 3 bases from V and 6 from J; bases not matched to a gene: 7. The V gene's germline CDR1 is SNHLY and CDR2 FYNNEI. The CDR3 length is 15 residues. The CDR3 reads CASSDWASGTDTQYF. Here the CDR3 DNA reads TGTGCCAGCAGTGATTGGGCTAGCGGGACCGATACGCAGTATTTT.

This clone was recorded only once. The V and J genes are TRBV28 and TRBJ2-2; TRBD1 matches at 8 bases. CDR3 size: 17 residues. Germline CDR1 and CDR2: MDHEN and SYDVKM. Trimming took 4 bases from V and 4 from J; bases not matched to a gene: 11. In DNA, the CDR3 is TGTGCCAGCAGTTCGCACCGTTCGGGACAGGTCACCGGGGAGCTGTTTTTT. Amino acids: CASSSHRSGQVTGELFF.

V and J are TRBV5-4 and TRBJ1-2; 8 bases are shared with TRBD1. The CDR3 is made up of 14 amino acids. The ends lost 4 bases at V and 5 bases at J; junction bases unmatched: 7. CDR1 SGHNT and CDR2 YYREEE come from the germline V gene (reference sequence). The CDR3 DNA reads TGTGCCAGCAGCCCGGACAGGGTCCCTTATGGCTACACCTTC. Protein sequence: CASSPDRVPYGYTF.

The rearrangement links TRBV7-9 to TRBJ2-7; D is possibly TRBD1 (6 bases). In germline, CDR1 is SEHNR, CDR2 FQNEAQ (reference sequence). The CDR3 is made up of 13 amino acids. Trimming removed 1 base at V and 9 bases at J, with 13 bases between. In nucleotides, the CDR3 is TGTGCCAGCAGCTTAGAACAGGGTATCCGGCAGTACTTC. It is translated as CASSLEQGIRQYF.

This sequence joins TRBV3-1 (or the pseudogene TRBV3-2) and TRBJ1-5, with D possibly being TRBD1 (5 bases). With 0 bases removed from V and 1 base from J, the gap between germline ends came to 7 bases. The germline V gene has CDR1 LGHDT and CDR2 YNNKEL (reference sequence). The CDR3 has 15 amino acids. CDR3 sequence: CASSQDGASNQPQHF. The CDR3 DNA is TGTGCCAGCAGCCAAGATGGGGCGAGCAATCAGCCCCAGCATTTT.

The rearrangement joins TRBV13 to TRBJ2-3; 7 nucleotides agree with TRBD2. V was clipped by 5 bases and J by 2 bases; unmatched bases: 10. CDR1 and CDR2 (germline): PRHDT, FYEKMQ (reference sequence). This CDR3 has 16 residues. In DNA, the CDR3 is TGTGCCAGCAGCAATCAGCGGGATCCCCCCACAGATACGCAGTATTTT. This gives the protein CASSNQRDPPTDTQYF.

Notes on this clone: This CDR3 is also generated by other DNA sequences in the sample. The rearrangement links TRBV27 to TRBJ1-5; TRBD1 might be the D (5 bases). The CDR3 length is 14 residues. The germline V gene encodes CDR1 MNHEY and CDR2 SMNVEV (reference sequence). Trimming took off 0 bases at V and 3 bases at J, with 6 bases between the two ends. Written as DNA, the CDR3 is TGTGCCAGCAGTTTATCAGGGGACAATCAGCCCCAGCATTTT. This gives the protein CASSLSGDNQPQHF.

This rearrangement joins TRBV29-1 to TRBJ2-1, with 11 bases fitting TRBD2. V dropped 6 bases and J dropped 10; count of bases not matched to a gene: 11. Germline V CDR1 and CDR2: SQVTM, ANQGSEA. The CDR3 loop spans 14 amino acids. The CDR3 region has the DNA TGCAGCGTCATAAGGGGAACTAGCGGGAGCGAGCAGTTCTTC. Protein: CSVIRGTSGSEQFF.

The chain couples TRBV5-6 to TRBJ2-1; no clear D gene. The CDR3 spans 13 residues. With 0 bases removed from V and 9 bases from J, the gap between germline ends came to 10 bases. Germline CDR1 SGHDT, CDR2 YYEEEE. CDR3 in DNA: TGTGCCAGCAGCTTGGGATTTCGCGGTGAGCAGTTCTTC. The encoded protein is CASSLGFRGEQFF.